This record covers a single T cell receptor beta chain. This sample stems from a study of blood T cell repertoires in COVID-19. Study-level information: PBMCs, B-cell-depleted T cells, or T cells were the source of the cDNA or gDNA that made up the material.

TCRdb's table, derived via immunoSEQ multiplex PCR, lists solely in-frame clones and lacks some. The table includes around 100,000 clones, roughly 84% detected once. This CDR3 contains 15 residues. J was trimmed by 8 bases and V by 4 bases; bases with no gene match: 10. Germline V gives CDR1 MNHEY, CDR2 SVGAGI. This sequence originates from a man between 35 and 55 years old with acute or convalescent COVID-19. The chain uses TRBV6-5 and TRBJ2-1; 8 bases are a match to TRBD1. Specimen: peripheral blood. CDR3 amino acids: CASSSTGGLGDEQFF. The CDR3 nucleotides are TGTGCCAGCAGTTCCACAGGGGGACTCGGGGATGAGCAGTTCTTC.